This T cell receptor (beta chain) is drawn from a study of T cells in localized non-small cell lung cancer. Profiled with immunoSEQ multiplex PCR; TCRdb holds only in-frame clones, not every one. This sample has 30,000 to 35,000 clones, with approximately 92% found just once. Germline CDR1 SGHDT, CDR2 YYEEEE. V dropped 1 base and J dropped 1 base, with 9 bases sitting between them. CDR3 size: 15 residues. The chain is built from TRBV5-6 and TRBJ1-5; D remains unclear. Sample: peripheral blood, taken before any cancer treatment. This sequence was found in a female donor at least 60 years old with stage I lung adenocarcinoma. CDR3 nucleotide sequence: TGTGCCAGCAGCTTGCGGGGTAACAGCAATCAGCCCCAGCATTTT. Encoded protein: CASSLRGNSNQPQHF.